A single sample gave rise to the 27 T cell receptor beta chains below, sequenced in a study of CD8+ T cells in alopecia areata. Extracted from the samples, RNA was reverse transcribed into cDNA to serve as the sequencing template. Sequencing was performed with immunoSEQ multiplex PCR; in TCRdb, only in-frame clones are kept and a portion is missing. Here the sample spans 150,000 or so clones, over 80% being singletons. Material: CD8+ T cells sorted from blood, obtained at week 0. These receptor sequences come from a human donor with alopecia areata.

The chain carries TRBV6-5 and TRBJ2-7, with D hard to call. The ends were cut back, 2 bases at V and 2 bases at J, with 7 bases in the middle. The germline V gene encodes CDR1 MNHEY and CDR2 SVGAGI. The length of the CDR3 is 13 residues. This CDR3 is CASSYRVTYEQYF. CDR3 nucleotides: TGTGCCAGCAGTTACCGGGTTACCTACGAGCAGTACTTC.

As for this clone: An end of the junction does not agree with germline; a read error may underlie this. V and J are TRBV5-1 and TRBJ1-2; D is perhaps TRBD1 (6 bases). Germline V gene sequence: CDR1 SGHRS, CDR2 YFSETQ. CDR3 size: 18 residues. CDR3 amino acids: CVSSFVYREDRLNYGYTF. The CDR3 DNA follows: TGCGTCAGCAGCTTTGTTTATCGCGAGGACAGACTGAACTATGGCTACACCTTC. The whole variable domain, filled in from reference TRBV5-1 and TRBJ1-2, reads KAGVTQTPRYLIKTRGQQVTLSCSPISGHRSVSWYQQTPGQGLQFLFEYFSETQRNKGNFPGRFSGRQFSNSRSEMNVSTLELGDSALYLCVSSFVYREDRLNYGYTFGSGTRLTVV.

V and J are TRBV5-1 and TRBJ2-7, with 9 bases fitting TRBD1. The germline CDR1 and CDR2 sequences are SGHRS and YFSETQ. After removal of 2 bases from V and 3 bases from J, the junction contained 12 bases not matched to a gene. The CDR3 extends over 17 amino acids. DNA for the CDR3: TGCGCCAGCAGCTTTCCTAGTCATGGGACAGGGCTCTACGAGCAGTACTTC. Translating gives CASSFPSHGTGLYEQYF.

This chain joins TRBV7-3 and TRBJ2-1; a weak D match, TRBD1 (5 bases). V was pared by 4 bases and J by 6 bases, with 10 bases between. The germline CDR1 and CDR2 sequences are SGHTA and FQGTGA. There are 13 residues in the CDR3. The CDR3 loop is CASSSVTGNEQFF. The CDR3 nucleotides are TGTGCCAGCAGCTCAGTCACAGGCAATGAGCAGTTCTTC.

V and J are TRBV4-2 and TRBJ2-5, with 7 bases identical to TRBD1. The CDR3 spans 14 residues. The junction had 2 bases not matched to a gene; V was cut back by 3 bases and J by 1 base. Per the germline V gene, CDR1 is LGHNA and CDR2 is YNFKEQ. The CDR3, as DNA: TGTGCCAGCAGCCAGGGGACAGCCCAAGAGACCCAGTACTTC. It codes for CASSQGTAQETQYF.

There are a few counts of this clone. The chain's CDR3 is CASSSMGTGVNDTF. In DNA form, the CDR3 reads TGTGCCAGCAGCTCCATGGGGACAGGCGTAAATGACACCTTC. The chain couples TRBV5-4 to TRBJ1-2; 8 nucleotides align to TRBD1. Germline V gene sequence: CDR1 SGHNT, CDR2 YYREEE (reference sequence). V shed 3 bases, J shed 12 bases, and the junction held 13 bases outside the gene matches. The CDR3 is 14 residues long.

V is TRBV11-2 and J is TRBJ2-1; maybe TRBD2 (6 bases). The CDR3 has 18 residues. CDR1 is SGHAT and CDR2 is FQNNGV in the germline V gene. Trimming left V 0 bases short and J 2 bases short, with 17 bases between. CDR3 bases: TGTGCCAGCAGCTTAGATTTCTGGGGGGACCGACCCTACAATGAGCAGTTCTTC. Protein product: CASSLDFWGDRPYNEQFF.

In this sample, this clone turned up a few times. Here the CDR3 DNA reads TGTGCCAGCAGCCGGGGGAACTACAATGAGCAGTTCTTC. It specifies CASSRGNYNEQFF. The chain uses TRBV5-6 and TRBJ2-1; the D gene is possibly TRBD2 (6 bases). Germline V lookup: CDR1 SGHDT, CDR2 YYEEEE. V lost 4 bases to trimming and J lost 3 bases, with 8 bases between them. The CDR3 has 13 amino acids.

The rearrangement links TRBV11-2 to TRBJ2-7; possibly TRBD1 for D (5 bases). CDR3 length equals 14 residues. V lost 6 bases, J lost 3 bases, and 15 bases lay in between. Looked up from germline, CDR1 is SGHAT and CDR2 is FQNNGV. This chain's CDR3 is CASRPRDFLYEQYF. DNA of the CDR3: TGTGCCAGCAGACCCAGGGATTTCCTCTACGAGCAGTACTTC.

Concerning this clone: It is likely a read error, because the conserved phenylalanine at the end of the CDR3 is missing. Because the CDR3's place on the DNA is in doubt, the DNA is left out and the CDR3 is given as listed by TCRdb. The chain combines TRBV5-4 with TRBJ1-4; the D segment call TRBD1 is taken from the table without a DNA check. Both ends counted, the CDR3 spans 12 residues. Germline V gives CDR1 SGHNT, CDR2 YYREEE (reference sequence). CDR3 protein: CASSLDRTGDSL.

The chain has TRBV27 and TRBJ2-1; TRBD2 agrees at 14 bases. This CDR3 is 19 amino acids long. Germline CDR1 reads MNHEY; CDR2 reads SMNVEV (reference sequence). With V trimmed by 4 bases and J by 8 bases, 16 bases remained unmatched. This CDR3 reads CASSSTGTSGSKILDEQFF. CDR3 sequence (DNA): TGTGCCAGCAGTTCGACCGGGACTAGCGGGAGCAAGATACTAGATGAGCAGTTCTTC.

This chain joins TRBV6-5 and TRBJ2-3; TRBD1 might be the D (6 bases). The V gene's germline CDR1 is MNHEY and CDR2 SVGAGI. The CDR3 is 15 residues long. Trimming took 2 bases from V and 4 from J, leaving 13 bases between them. CDR3 sequence reads: CASSYEQGSADTQYF. The CDR3 DNA follows: TGTGCCAGCAGTTACGAACAGGGAAGTGCAGATACGCAGTATTTT.

The chain joins TRBV29-1 to TRBJ2-2; D is unclear. The CDR3 totals 13 residues. Per the germline V gene, CDR1 is SQVTM and CDR2 is ANQGSEA. V lost 2 bases to trimming and J lost 0 bases, with 4 bases between them. CDR3 amino acids: CSVEHPNTGELFF. The CDR3 DNA reads TGCAGCGTTGAACACCCGAACACCGGGGAGCTGTTTTTT.

The chain joins TRBV27 to TRBJ2-3, with D uncertain. In germline, CDR1 is MNHEY, CDR2 SMNVEV (reference sequence). V was trimmed by 3 bases and J by 5 bases, leaving 9 bases between them. The length of the CDR3 is 13 residues. This chain's CDR3 is CASSLIFGDTQYF. The CDR3 coding sequence is TGTGCCAGCAGTTTGATCTTCGGAGATACGCAGTATTTT.

The sample holds a few counts of this clone. The chain joins TRBV7-9 to TRBJ2-1, with unresolved D. The length of the CDR3 is 14 residues. Germline assignment: CDR1 SEHNR and CDR2 FQNEAQ (reference sequence). V lost 4 bases, J lost 8 bases, and 15 bases lay in between. The CDR3 nucleotides are TGTGCCAGCAGCTCCCTCCCAGTCGGGTATGAGCAGTTCTTC. This translates into CASSSLPVGYEQFF.

The chain links TRBV7-6 to TRBJ1-4; D might be TRBD1 (6 bases). V lost 1 base, J lost 7 bases, and 13 bases lay in between. Germline V gene data show CDR1 as SGHVS and CDR2 as FNYEAQ. This CDR3 is built from 15 residues. The CDR3 spells CASSLGPGDGEKLFF. CDR3 bases: TGTGCCAGCAGCTTAGGGCCAGGGGACGGTGAAAAACTGTTTTTT.

The chain recombines TRBV2 with TRBJ2-3; the D gene is possibly TRBD2 (5 bases). Germline loops: CDR1 SNHLY, CDR2 FYNNEI. V gave up 10 bases and J gave up 4 bases, with 36 bases separating them. The CDR3 consists of 20 residues. CDR3 sequence (DNA): TGTGCCACCCTAGGAGGATCGAAGGCCGGGCCCCCGGCCGCCGCAGATACGCAGTATTTT. It codes for CATLGGSKAGPPAAADTQYF.

The genes are TRBV25-1 and TRBJ2-1; no reliable D call. CDR3 length equals 12 residues. V dropped 4 bases and J dropped 8 bases, with 9 bases sitting between them. Germline assignment: CDR1 MGHDK and CDR2 SYGVNS. CDR3 bases: TGTGCCAGCAGTGTCTGGTTGGATGAGCAGTTCTTC. Protein: CASSVWLDEQFF. The complete variable domain, with remaining parts taken from reference TRBV25-1 and TRBJ2-1, reads EADIYQTPRYLVIGTGKKITLECSQTMGHDKMYWYQQDPGMELHLIHYSYGVNSTEKGDLSSESTVSRIRTEHFPLTLESARPSHTSQYLCASSVWLDEQFFGPGTRLTVL.

V and J are TRBV5-1 and TRBJ2-1; TRBD1 aligns across 9 bases. The germline CDR1 and CDR2 sequences are SGHRS and YFSETQ. Trimming removed 4 bases from V and 5 bases from J; junction bases left unmatched: 7. The CDR3 sequence is 15 residues long. The CDR3 bases are TGCGCCAGCAGCGCGCCGGGACAGGGCGACAATGAGCAGTTCTTC. Its protein product is CASSAPGQGDNEQFF.

This sequence joins TRBV7-6 and TRBJ2-2; 8 bases are shared with TRBD2. The junction had 5 bases not matched to a gene; V was cut back by 1 base and J by 4 bases. Germline-derived CDR1 and CDR2 are SGHVS and FNYEAQ. There are 16 residues in the CDR3. CDR3 bases: TGTGCCAGCAGCTTAGTCCTAGCGGGCCCCACCGGGGAGCTGTTTTTT. This translates into CASSLVLAGPTGELFF.

This chain joins TRBV5-1 and TRBJ2-1, with 11 bases that match TRBD2. V lost 6 bases to trimming and J lost 8 bases; unmatched junction nucleotides: 7. CDR3 length: 14 residues. Germline V gene sequence: CDR1 SGHRS, CDR2 YFSETQ. This CDR3 is CASNLAGGIDEQFF. The DNA for the CDR3 is TGCGCCAGCAACTTAGCGGGAGGGATCGATGAGCAGTTCTTC. Supplemented by reference TRBV5-1 and TRBJ2-1, the full variable domain reads KAGVTQTPRYLIKTRGQQVTLSCSPISGHRSVSWYQQTPGQGLQFLFEYFSETQRNKGNFPGRFSGRQFSNSRSEMNVSTLELGDSALYLCASNLAGGIDEQFFGPGTRLTVL.

In its sample, this clone was seen once. The sample contains more than one DNA sequence encoding this CDR3. The chain employs TRBV19 and TRBJ2-2; no clear D gene. V lost 3 bases and J 7 bases, leaving 3 bases between the germline ends. CDR3 size: 11 residues. Per the germline V gene, CDR1 is LNHDA and CDR2 is SQIVND (reference sequence). The CDR3 reads CASSIGGELFF. The DNA of the CDR3 is TGTGCCAGTAGTATCGGCGGGGAGCTGTTTTTT.

The chain employs TRBV5-1 and TRBJ1-2; 9 positions match TRBD1. The CDR3 has 15 residues. Germline trimming cut 4 bases from V and 3 bases from J; bases unmatched to any gene: 7. Germline-derived CDR1 and CDR2 are SGHRS and YFSETQ. In DNA form, the CDR3 reads TGCGCCAGCAGCGTAGGACAGGGGCCTTACTATGGCTACACCTTC. Its protein is CASSVGQGPYYGYTF.

V is TRBV13 and J is TRBJ2-2; D not resolved. There are 14 residues in the CDR3. Trimming took off 0 bases at V and 1 base at J, with 3 bases between the two ends. Germline V lookup: CDR1 PRHDT, CDR2 FYEKMQ (reference sequence). The CDR3 loop is CASSLGKNTGELFF. As DNA, the CDR3 is TGTGCCAGCAGCTTAGGCAAGAACACCGGGGAGCTGTTTTTT.

V and J are TRBV7-9 and TRBJ2-2; D is possibly TRBD1 (6 bases). Trimming pared 1 base from V and 3 bases from J, leaving 9 bases between. The CDR3 covers 15 residues. Germline CDR1 reads SEHNR; CDR2 reads FQNEAQ (reference sequence). CDR3 DNA: TGTGCCAGCAGCTTAGGCAGGGGCCACACCGGGGAGCTGTTTTTT. It yields the protein CASSLGRGHTGELFF.

The rearrangement links TRBV5-6 to TRBJ2-2, with D possibly being TRBD1 or TRBD2 (6 bases each). V dropped 0 bases and J dropped 4 bases, with 10 bases sitting between them. The CDR3 runs to 15 residues. Germline CDR1 SGHDT, CDR2 YYEEEE. The DNA for the CDR3 is TGTGCCAGCAGCTTGGGCGGAGGGGGCACCGGGGAGCTGTTTTTT. Translating it yields CASSLGGGGTGELFF. The whole variable domain, remainder taken from reference TRBV5-6 and TRBJ2-2, is DAGVTQSPTHLIKTRGQQVTLRCSPKSGHDTVSWYQQALGQGPQFIFQYYEEEERQRGNFPDRFSGHQFPNYSSELNVNALLLGDSALYLCASSLGGGGTGELFFGEGSRLTVL.

V is TRBV19 and J is TRBJ1-1, with 9 bases that match TRBD1. The junction had 9 bases not matched to a gene; V was cut back by 9 bases and J by 1 base. This CDR3 is built from 15 residues. The germline gives CDR1 LNHDA, CDR2 SQIVND (reference sequence). The CDR3 loop reads CASGLQGARNTEAFF. CDR3 coding DNA: TGTGCCAGCGGGCTACAGGGGGCCAGGAACACTGAAGCTTTCTTT.